The source of this T cell receptor beta chain is a study of T-cell memory formation after mild COVID-19. V was clipped by 0 bases and J by 0 bases, with 12 bases between them. The V gene's germline CDR1 is SGHRS and CDR2 YFSETQ. The CDR3 spans 16 residues. TCRdb re-analysed the 5' RACE reads in MiXCR, keeping a single row per CDR3 protein. Of roughly 130,000 distinct CDR3 sequences detected, over 15% appear once; the ten largest clones hold approximately 5.2%. The chain combines TRBV5-1 with TRBJ1-1, with unresolved D. This TCR derives from a man aged 18 to 30 who had mild COVID-19 (a few samples of this study predate the infection). Cell type and time point are not known. Sequencing was carried out using PBMCs or a T cell subset sorted from them (not recorded which). The CDR3 loop reads CASSLGIGAMNTEAFF. In nucleotides, the CDR3 is TGCGCCAGCAGCTTGGGGATTGGCGCCATGAACACTGAAGCTTTCTTT.